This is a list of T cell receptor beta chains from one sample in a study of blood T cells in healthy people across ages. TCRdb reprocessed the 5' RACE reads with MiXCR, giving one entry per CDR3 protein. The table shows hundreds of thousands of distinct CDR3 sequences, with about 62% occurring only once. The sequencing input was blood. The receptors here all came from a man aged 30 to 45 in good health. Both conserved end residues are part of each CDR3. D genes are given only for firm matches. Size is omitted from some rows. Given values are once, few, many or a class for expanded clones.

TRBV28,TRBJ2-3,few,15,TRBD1,CASRDSASSTDTQYF,TGTGCCAGTAGGGACAGCGCCTCTAGCACAGATACGCAGTATTTT
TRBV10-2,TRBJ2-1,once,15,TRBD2,CASSDLAGKGNEQFF,TGCGCCAGCAGTGACCTAGCGGGAAAGGGGAATGAGCAGTTCTTC
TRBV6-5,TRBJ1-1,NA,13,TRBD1,CASSPGQGSEAFF,TGTGCCAGCAGCCCGGGACAGGGGTCTGAAGCTTTCTTT
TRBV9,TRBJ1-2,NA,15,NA,CASSEGKRGNYGYTF,TGTGCCAGCAGCGAGGGAAAAAGGGGGAACTATGGCTACACCTTC
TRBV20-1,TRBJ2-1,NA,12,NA,CSVDAGYNEQFF,TGCAGTGTCGACGCGGGCTACAATGAGCAGTTCTTC
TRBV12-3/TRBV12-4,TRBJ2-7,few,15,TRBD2,CASSASGGLAYEQYF,TGTGCCAGCAGCGCTAGCGGGGGGCTCGCCTACGAGCAGTACTTC
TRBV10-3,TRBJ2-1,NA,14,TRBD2,CAITGGGATSEQFF,TGTGCCATCACGGGCGGGGGGGCCACTAGTGAGCAGTTCTTC
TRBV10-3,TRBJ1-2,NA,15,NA,CAISDRGENTYGYTF,TGTGCCATCAGTGACAGGGGCGAGAACACCTATGGCTACACCTTC
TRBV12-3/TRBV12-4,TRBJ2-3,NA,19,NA,CASSLPLKWRGPVTDTQYF,TGTGCCAGCAGTTTACCCCTGAAGTGGCGGGGGCCAGTCACAGATACGCAGTATTTT
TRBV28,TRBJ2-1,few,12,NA,CATREGYNEQFF,TGTGCCACCCGTGAGGGGTACAATGAGCAGTTCTTC
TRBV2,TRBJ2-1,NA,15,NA,CASSEAGGTYNEQFF,TGTGCCAGCAGTGAAGCGGGCGGGACCTACAATGAGCAGTTCTTC
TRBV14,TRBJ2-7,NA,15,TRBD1,CASSLGGRTSYEQYF,TGTGCCAGCAGCCTAGGGGGCCGGACGTCCTACGAGCAGTACTTC
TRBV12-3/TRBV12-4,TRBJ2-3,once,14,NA,CASSLVRRTDTQYF,TGTGCCAGCAGTTTAGTCAGGCGGACAGATACGCAGTATTTT
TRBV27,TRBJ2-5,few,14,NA,CASSAWGVRETQYF,TGTGCCAGCAGTGCCTGGGGGGTTCGTGAGACCCAGTACTTC
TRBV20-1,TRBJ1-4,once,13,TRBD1,CSGYRDRDEKLFF,TGCAGTGGCTACAGGGACAGGGACGAAAAACTGTTTTTT